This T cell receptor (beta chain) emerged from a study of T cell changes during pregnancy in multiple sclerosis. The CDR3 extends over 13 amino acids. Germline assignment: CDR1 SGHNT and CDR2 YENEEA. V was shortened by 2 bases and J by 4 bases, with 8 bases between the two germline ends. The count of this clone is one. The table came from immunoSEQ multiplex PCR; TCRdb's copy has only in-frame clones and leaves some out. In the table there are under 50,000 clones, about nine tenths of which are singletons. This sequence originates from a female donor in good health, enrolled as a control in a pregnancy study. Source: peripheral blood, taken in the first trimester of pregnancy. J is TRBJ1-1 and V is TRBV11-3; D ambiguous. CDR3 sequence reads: CASSLIQSTEAFF. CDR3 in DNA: TGTGCCAGCAGCTTAATCCAGTCCACTGAAGCTTTCTTT.